These T cell receptor beta chains were read from a single sample in a study of beta chain features in type 1 diabetes. The table came from immunoSEQ multiplex PCR; TCRdb's copy has only in-frame clones and leaves some out. The table shows about 340,000 clones, with roughly 13% occurring only once. Sequencing was done on a sample of naive CD4+ T cells from blood. These receptors came from a woman aged 18-29 years with type 1 diabetes. CDR3s leave out the opening cysteine and the closing phenylalanine or tryptophan. Each record gives: D gene, V gene, J gene, CDR3 protein. D genes are given only for firm matches.

d_gene: TRBD2
v_gene: TRBV28
j_gene: TRBJ2-7
CDR3aa: ASSLGGRAREQY

d_gene: TRBD2
v_gene: TRBV11-2
j_gene: TRBJ2-2
CDR3aa: ASSLDGLAGAGELF

d_gene: .
v_gene: TRBV28
j_gene: TRBJ2-7
CDR3aa: ASTRWRTGIYEQY

d_gene: .
v_gene: TRBV21-1
j_gene: TRBJ2-7
CDR3aa: ASSNTAYEQY

d_gene: .
v_gene: TRBV5-4
j_gene: TRBJ2-2
CDR3aa: ASSLRFGTSNTGELF

d_gene: .
v_gene: TRBV7-9
j_gene: TRBJ2-7
CDR3aa: ASSSRLYEQY

d_gene: .
v_gene: TRBV28
j_gene: TRBJ1-2
CDR3aa: ASSLSHRELFNYGYT

d_gene: TRBD1
v_gene: TRBV28
j_gene: TRBJ1-2
CDR3aa: ASTTGGEWDYGYT

d_gene: TRBD1
v_gene: TRBV29-1
j_gene: TRBJ2-7
CDR3aa: SAETGQGAYEQY

d_gene: TRBD2
v_gene: TRBV6-5
j_gene: TRBJ2-1
CDR3aa: ASHGRRSYNEQF

d_gene: TRBD2
v_gene: TRBV28
j_gene: TRBJ2-2
CDR3aa: ASRSGRRGNTGELF

d_gene: TRBD2
v_gene: TRBV19
j_gene: TRBJ2-1
CDR3aa: ASTSRSGTSVYNEQF

d_gene: .
v_gene: TRBV29-1
j_gene: TRBJ1-1
CDR3aa: SVVRGSTEAF

d_gene: .
v_gene: TRBV5-1
j_gene: TRBJ1-5
CDR3aa: ASSLEGRGQPQH

d_gene: .
v_gene: TRBV28
j_gene: TRBJ2-3
CDR3aa: ASSHRQDLITDTQY

d_gene: TRBD1
v_gene: TRBV5-4
j_gene: TRBJ2-7
CDR3aa: ASSFDRGTDEQY

d_gene: TRBD2
v_gene: TRBV30
j_gene: TRBJ2-3
CDR3aa: AWCKGLAVSDTQY

d_gene: .
v_gene: TRBV27
j_gene: TRBJ1-5
CDR3aa: ASSLNPQVGGTTAQH

d_gene: .
v_gene: TRBV11-3
j_gene: TRBJ2-1
CDR3aa: ASSLDGSDYNEQF

d_gene: TRBD1
v_gene: TRBV5-1
j_gene: TRBJ2-3
CDR3aa: ASSPGQGSTDTQY

d_gene: .
v_gene: TRBV27
j_gene: TRBJ2-7
CDR3aa: ASSLETVGYEQY

d_gene: TRBD2
v_gene: TRBV29-1
j_gene: TRBJ2-5
CDR3aa: SVCGGGAQETQY

d_gene: TRBD2
v_gene: TRBV9
j_gene: TRBJ2-1
CDR3aa: ASSVGPSGSGEQF

d_gene: .
v_gene: TRBV18
j_gene: TRBJ2-5
CDR3aa: ASSPDSQETQY

d_gene: TRBD2
v_gene: TRBV29-1
j_gene: TRBJ2-3
CDR3aa: SDTAGAGTDTQY

d_gene: TRBD2
v_gene: TRBV15
j_gene: TRBJ2-4
CDR3aa: ATSARGSGRVDGAKNIQY

d_gene: TRBD1
v_gene: TRBV28
j_gene: TRBJ1-5
CDR3aa: ASSLTGDRNQPQH

d_gene: .
v_gene: TRBV4-2
j_gene: TRBJ1-4
CDR3aa: ASSPGPGANEKLF

d_gene: .
v_gene: TRBV2
j_gene: TRBJ1-1
CDR3aa: ASSRTNMNTEAF

d_gene: TRBD1
v_gene: TRBV9
j_gene: TRBJ2-2
CDR3aa: ASSRPGTGPGRTTGELF

d_gene: .
v_gene: TRBV7-9
j_gene: TRBJ2-3
CDR3aa: ASSPVSGATDTQY

d_gene: .
v_gene: TRBV2
j_gene: TRBJ1-2
CDR3aa: ASSRHRDAGGYT

d_gene: TRBD2
v_gene: TRBV4-1
j_gene: TRBJ2-1
CDR3aa: ASSRGTSGSWSYNEQF

d_gene: .
v_gene: TRBV7-2
j_gene: TRBJ2-5
CDR3aa: ASSLSGPTGETQY

d_gene: .
v_gene: TRBV7-9
j_gene: TRBJ1-1
CDR3aa: ASSQPVRGRTEAF

d_gene: TRBD2
v_gene: TRBV5-1
j_gene: TRBJ2-5
CDR3aa: ASSTFRPGGETQY

d_gene: TRBD2
v_gene: TRBV18
j_gene: TRBJ2-2
CDR3aa: ASSPRLAGALNTGELF

d_gene: TRBD2
v_gene: TRBV5-1
j_gene: TRBJ2-5
CDR3aa: ASSPLWTSEGETQY

d_gene: .
v_gene: TRBV7-2
j_gene: TRBJ1-5
CDR3aa: ASSLAKEVFGNQPQH

d_gene: .
v_gene: TRBV5-1
j_gene: TRBJ2-2
CDR3aa: ASSPANTGELF

d_gene: .
v_gene: TRBV7-8
j_gene: TRBJ2-1
CDR3aa: ASSLIWGGRGMDEQF

d_gene: .
v_gene: TRBV27
j_gene: TRBJ2-7
CDR3aa: ASSSYTEQY

d_gene: .
v_gene: TRBV5-1
j_gene: TRBJ2-1
CDR3aa: ASSNGDYGGEQF

d_gene: .
v_gene: TRBV11-2
j_gene: TRBJ1-1
CDR3aa: ASSLRRGTEAF

d_gene: .
v_gene: TRBV7-9
j_gene: TRBJ2-5
CDR3aa: ASSLMGTRYQETQY